This TCR beta chain appears in the sequencing data of a study of blood T cell repertoires in COVID-19. Study overall: Acute and convalescent COVID-19 specimens originated in the United States, Italy and Spain. T cells, B-cell-depleted T cells, or PBMCs supplied cDNA or gDNA.

Methods used by the authors: Reference gene primer amplification gave estimated nucleated cell counts. Profiling relied on immunoSEQ multiplex PCR, and the TCRdb table lists in-frame clones only, not all of them. The DNA gave D and trimming, while V, J and clone size come from that table. The table shows over 80,000 clones, with nearly 90% occurring only once. Sequenced: peripheral blood. The receptor was derived from a man aged 45-60 years with acute or convalescent COVID-19.

The CDR3, as DNA: TGTGCCAGCAGCCCCGCGGGGGCTCCATACGAGCAGTACTTC. Its protein product is CASSPAGAPYEQYF. This chain links TRBV5-5 with TRBJ2-7; D perhaps matches TRBD2 (7 bases). V lost 4 bases and J lost 4, with 15 bases in between. Germline V gene data show CDR1 as SGHKS and CDR2 as YYEKEE (reference sequence). This CDR3 has 14 amino acids.